This entry is about one TCR beta chain. This clonotype was seen repeatedly, ten times or more. Its antigen is currently not known. Base qualities were left out, and no much larger clone turns up one base away. The method was 5' RACE. The reads were generated on an Illumina HiSeq 2500. A second PCR of roughly 7 to 11 cycles was performed with a sample-barcoded 5' primer and a J-beta primer mix. A unique molecular identifier was introduced onto each TCR beta cDNA molecule by a template-switch 5' adaptor carrying 12 random nucleotides. At least 2.5 million CDR3-containing paired-end reads were obtained from each sample. First-strand cDNA synthesis was performed from all RNA using the Mint cDNA synthesis kit, with priming by a TRBC-specific oligonucleotide. All cDNA was treated with uracil-DNA glycosylase and then went through a first 18-cycle PCR with the universal primers M1SS and BC2_uni_R. The source study handled its data this way. Each sample was normalized by randomly selecting 1 million high-quality reads, each carrying a distinct molecular identifier. Reads with shared molecular identifiers were discarded instead of being binned into consensus sequences. CDR3 identification, clonotype clustering and error correction used MiTCR with a Q25 quality threshold and the strictest error-elimination algorithm. A nonparametric unseen species model using Euler transformation provided a lower-bound estimate of total TCR beta diversity. TCRdb reworked the public reads: Q25 trimming with fastp, MiXCR clone assembly, productive beta chains retained. One record per CDR3 amino acid sequence lists the most common genes and DNA. The V and J calls were not made by the authors but by TCRdb's processing. Within this sample are about 840,000 distinct CDR3 sequences, with just under 30% of them counted one time only. In total, the top ten clones hold roughly a tenth of the sample.

This sample was included in a study of blood T cells in healthy people across ages (dated by TCRdb to the mid-2010s). Regarding the study in general: In model experiments, template switching captured roughly one uniquely barcoded TCR beta cDNA molecule for every two T cells. The study measured age-related changes in TCR beta repertoire diversity using deep sequencing normalized with unique cDNA molecular identifiers. The donors were divided into four age groups: young (average around 17 years), middle-aged (approximately 39), aged (approximately 62) and long-lived (about 90). Using the same blood draw, the study looked at two additional independent replicas of 1 million unique cDNA reads for two donors, one aged 18 to 30 and the other aged 80 or older. The full study reports these points: The percentage of naive T cells measured by flow cytometry correlated strongly with observed TCR beta diversity. Estimates of total diversity from one million sequenced T cells were regarded as lower bounds and underestimates. Donor CMV infection status was unknown, potentially confounding age-related changes in expanded clonotypes. Observed TCR beta diversity per million T cells fell roughly linearly with age, and a significant reduction was already apparent by age about 38. Conclusive comparison of naive and antigen-experienced compartments was prevented by the profiling of bulk unsorted PBMCs. Compared with the aged group, the long-lived group had more naive CD4+ T cells, fewer expanded clones and increased TCR diversity, suggesting age selection.

Systemically healthy Caucasian individuals from Russia, 35 to 50 in total and aged roughly 6 to 95 years, were included as donors. Each donor gave roughly 9 milliliters of peripheral blood, drawn into EDTA-treated Vacutainer tubes. Ficoll-Paque density-gradient centrifugation was used to isolate PBMCs, with at least 6 million obtained per sample. Total RNA was extracted from PBMCs with Trizol reagent, with at least 6 micrograms obtained per sample. For every donor, flow cytometry on a PBMC aliquot measured the percentage of naive CD45RAhigh/CD27high T cells. The sample was also reused in another study, on T cells of mothers and their children. The second study's authors report: Nine systemically healthy Caucasian individuals served as donors, namely three mothers together with their six children. cDNA synthesis used all of the extracted RNA, with 1.5 ug of RNA in each 15 ul reaction. In the second PCR, the M1S primer added sample barcodes and 2-4 random nucleotides. Each mother yielded over 9.5 million TCR beta CDR3 reads and each child 2.5 million to 3.5 million reads. Thymic selection similarly shapes TCR recombination output in related and unrelated pairs, with minor effect from inherited differences. Normalized repertoire overlap in related mother-child pairs was always slightly higher than in unrelated mother-child pairs, but the difference was never significant. With a sensitivity of approximately 92 clones per million clonotypes, no persistent microchimeric T cell clones were detected. In the study, deep NGS was used to compare the TCR beta repertoires of mothers and children, and features distinguishing related mother-child pairs from unrelated individuals were sought. Mothers averaged roughly 40 +/- 4 years of age and children averaged around 10 +/- 4 years. After adapter ligation with NEBNext reagents, the libraries were sequenced on Illumina HiSeq 2000 with 100+100 nt paired-end reads. To prevent cross-contamination, the mother and child libraries were prepared a month apart and were sequenced in separate runs. Each donor had between roughly 500,000 and 2,200,000 distinct TCR beta clonotypes identified. Naive TCR beta clonotypes were estimated from low-frequency clonotypes matched to each donor's FACS-determined naive share, without sorting.

The specimen was blood. The clonotype originates from a woman aged 40 to 55 in good health.

CDR3 region: CAISGAAGTAYEQYF. The DNA sequence follows: TGTGCCATCAGTGGGGCAGCAGGGACAGCCTACGAGCAGTACTTC. The chain employs TRBV10-3 and TRBJ2-7, with 7 junctional bases fitting TRBD1. Compared with germline, V lacks 4 bases and J lacks 2 bases; bases without a gene match: 8. CDR3 length: 15 amino acids, cysteine to phenylalanine. CDR3 DNA is the only sequence kept; it has 45 bases, read in frame from the first base. The germline V gene specifies ENHRY as CDR1 and SYGVKD as CDR2.